Following are 2 T cell receptor beta chains from one sample sequenced in a study of T cell responses to AZD1222 COVID-19 vaccine. TCRdb's copy holds only in-frame clones and misses some; the assay was immunoSEQ multiplex PCR. The data hold fewer than 150,000 clones, with about 92% observed a single time. Sample: peripheral blood, taken on day 0 of AZD1222 vaccination. Receptor source: an adult in good health.

The V gene is TRBV7-9, the J gene TRBJ2-7; 8 nucleotides align to TRBD1. Trimming cost V 5 bases and J 1 base; bases outside gene matches: 7. From germline, CDR1 is SEHNR and CDR2 FQNEAQ (reference sequence). This CDR3 region has 15 residues. CDR3 nucleotide sequence: TGTGCCAGCAGCCCAGTGGACAGGGCATCCTACGAGCAGTACTTC. Protein product: CASSPVDRASYEQYF.

This clone was recorded once. This sequence joins TRBV27 and TRBJ1-1; 8 nucleotides agree with TRBD1. Germline CDR1 is MNHEY and CDR2 is SMNVEV (reference sequence). The CDR3 length is 14 residues. Trimming cost V 6 bases and J 5 bases; bases outside gene matches: 8. The CDR3 is CASSTLTGATEAFF. The CDR3 DNA reads as TGTGCCAGCAGCACACTGACAGGGGCTACTGAAGCTTTCTTT.